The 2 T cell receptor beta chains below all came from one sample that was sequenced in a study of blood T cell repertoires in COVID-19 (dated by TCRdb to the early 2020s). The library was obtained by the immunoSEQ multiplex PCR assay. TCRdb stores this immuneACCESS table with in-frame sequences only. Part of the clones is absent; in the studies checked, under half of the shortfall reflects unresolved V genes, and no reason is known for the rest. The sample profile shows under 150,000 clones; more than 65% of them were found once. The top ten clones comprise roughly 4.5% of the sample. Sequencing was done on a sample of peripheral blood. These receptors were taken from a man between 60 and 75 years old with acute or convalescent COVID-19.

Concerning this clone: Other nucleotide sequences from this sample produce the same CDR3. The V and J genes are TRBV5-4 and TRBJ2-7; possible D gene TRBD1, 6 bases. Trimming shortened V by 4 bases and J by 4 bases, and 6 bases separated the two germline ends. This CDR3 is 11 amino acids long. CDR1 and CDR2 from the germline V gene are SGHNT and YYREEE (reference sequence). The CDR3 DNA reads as TGTGCCAGCAGCAGGGGGTACGAGCAGTACTTC. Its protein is CASSRGYEQYF.

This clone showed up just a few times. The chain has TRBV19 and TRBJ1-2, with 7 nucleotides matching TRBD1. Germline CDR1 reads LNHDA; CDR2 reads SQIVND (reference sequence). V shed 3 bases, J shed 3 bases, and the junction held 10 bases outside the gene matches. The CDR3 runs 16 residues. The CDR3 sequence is CASSIRTGLRDYGYTF. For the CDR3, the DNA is TGTGCCAGTAGTATCCGGACAGGTCTGAGGGACTATGGCTACACCTTC.